The rows below give T cell receptor beta chains drawn from one sample of a study of blood T cell repertoires in COVID-19. TCRdb's table, derived via immunoSEQ multiplex PCR, lists solely in-frame clones and lacks some. Of fewer than 40,000 clones in the sample, approximately 85% were seen once. Sequencing was carried out using peripheral blood. Receptors originate from a man aged 65-85 years with acute or convalescent COVID-19. CDR3s include the opening cysteine and the closing phenylalanine or tryptophan. Each record gives: V gene, clone size, D gene, J gene, CDR3 DNA, CDR3 protein. A D gene is named only where the DNA matches it firmly. Size is omitted from some rows. Given values are once, few, many or a class for expanded clones.

TRBV6-5	.	TRBD1	TRBJ2-7	TGTGCCAGCAGGCGGGGACAGGGGGCTAGGTACGAGCAGTACTTC	CASRRGQGARYEQYF
TRBV5-4	.	.	TRBJ2-5	TGTGCCAGCAGCTTGGCCGAGGCAGGCCGGGGGACCCAGTACTTC	CASSLAEAGRGTQYF
TRBV6-6	.	TRBD2	TRBJ2-1	TGTGCCAGCAGTTACGGACTAGCCTCCTACAATGAGCAGTTCTTC	CASSYGLASYNEQFF
TRBV7-2	.	TRBD1	TRBJ2-5	TGTGCCAGCAGCCCGGGACAGGGGTCGGAGACCCAGTACTTC	CASSPGQGSETQYF
TRBV18	.	TRBD1	TRBJ2-3	TGTGCCAGCTCACCACCGATCCGGGACAGGGGAGCTCCAGATACGCAGTATTTT	CASSPPIRDRGAPDTQYF
TRBV28	.	.	TRBJ2-7	TGTGCCAGCACCCGGGACACCAGCTCCTACGAGCAGTACTTC	CASTRDTSSYEQYF
TRBV21-1	.	.	TRBJ2-7	TGTGCCAGCAGCAAATCCTGTAGGACAGGGGACCACGAGCAGTACTTC	CASSKSCRTGDHEQYF
TRBV4-2	once	TRBD1	TRBJ1-2	TGTGCCAGCAGCCGGAACAGGGGTGCTCCAGATGGCTACACCTTC	CASSRNRGAPDGYTF
TRBV9	few	.	TRBJ1-4	TGTGCCAGCAGCGATGGAGTAAATGAAAAACTGTTTTTT	CASSDGVNEKLFF
TRBV2	.	TRBD1	TRBJ1-1	TGTGCCAGCAGTGTTATGACAGGGGTGAACACTGAAGCTTTCTTT	CASSVMTGVNTEAFF
TRBV9	.	.	TRBJ1-4	TGTGCCAGCAGCGTAGGTCAGGGAAAGGAAAAACTGTTTTTT	CASSVGQGKEKLFF
TRBV7-2	.	TRBD2	TRBJ2-5	TGTGCCAGCAGCACACGTCGTCTGACTAGCGGGGAGACCCAGTACTTC	CASSTRRLTSGETQYF
TRBV5-4	.	.	TRBJ1-3	TGTGCCAGCAGCTTCAACAGGGACTCTGGAAACACCATATATTTT	CASSFNRDSGNTIYF
TRBV28	few	.	TRBJ1-2	TGTGCCAGCAGTTCCCTACGTGGCTACACCTTC	CASSSLRGYTF
TRBV7-2	.	TRBD1	TRBJ1-5	TGTGCCAGCAGCTTCGGACAGGGAGGAGAACAGCCCCAGCATTTT	CASSFGQGGEQPQHF
TRBV7-8	once	TRBD1	TRBJ1-4	TGTGCCAGCAGCTTAGGCCGTCATGGGACAGGACTTAATGAAAAACTGTTTTTT	CASSLGRHGTGLNEKLFF
TRBV7-2	.	.	TRBJ1-2	TGTGCCAGCAGCGTCACAGAAGGCTATGGCTACACCTTC	CASSVTEGYGYTF